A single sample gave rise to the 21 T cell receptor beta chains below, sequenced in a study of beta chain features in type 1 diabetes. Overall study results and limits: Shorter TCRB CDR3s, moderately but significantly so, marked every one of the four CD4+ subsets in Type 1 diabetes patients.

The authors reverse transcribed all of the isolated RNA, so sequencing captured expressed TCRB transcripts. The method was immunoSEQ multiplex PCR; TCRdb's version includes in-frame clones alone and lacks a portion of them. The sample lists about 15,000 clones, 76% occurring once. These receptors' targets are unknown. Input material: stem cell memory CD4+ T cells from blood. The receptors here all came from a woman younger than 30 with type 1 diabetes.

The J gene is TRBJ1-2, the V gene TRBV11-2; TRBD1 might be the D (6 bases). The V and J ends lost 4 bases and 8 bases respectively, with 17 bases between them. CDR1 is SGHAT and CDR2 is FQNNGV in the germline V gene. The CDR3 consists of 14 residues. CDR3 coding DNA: TGTGCCAGCAGCTCCTCGGGCCTTACAGGGGGCTACACCTTC. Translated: CASSSSGLTGGYTF.

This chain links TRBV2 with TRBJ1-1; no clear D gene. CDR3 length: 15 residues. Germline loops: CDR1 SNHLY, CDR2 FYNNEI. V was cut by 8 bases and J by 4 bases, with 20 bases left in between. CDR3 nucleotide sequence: TGTGCCAGCTCCCTAACGAATCAACTTCGCACTGAAGCTTTCTTT. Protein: CASSLTNQLRTEAFF.

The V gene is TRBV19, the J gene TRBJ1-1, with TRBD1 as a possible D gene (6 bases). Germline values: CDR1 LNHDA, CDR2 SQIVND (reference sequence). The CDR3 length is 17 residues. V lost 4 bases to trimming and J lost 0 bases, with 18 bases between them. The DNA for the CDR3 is TGTGCCAGTAGTAGGACCGGGGGGGCGATTATGAACACTGAAGCTTTCTTT. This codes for CASSRTGGAIMNTEAFF.

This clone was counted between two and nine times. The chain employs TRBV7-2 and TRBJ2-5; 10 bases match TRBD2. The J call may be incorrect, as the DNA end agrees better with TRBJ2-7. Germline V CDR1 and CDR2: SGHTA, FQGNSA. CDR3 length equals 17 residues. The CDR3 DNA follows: TGTGCCAGCAGCTTAGTTTTGGGACTAGCGCGCTCCTACGAGCAGTACTTC. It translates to CASSLVLGLARSYEQYF.

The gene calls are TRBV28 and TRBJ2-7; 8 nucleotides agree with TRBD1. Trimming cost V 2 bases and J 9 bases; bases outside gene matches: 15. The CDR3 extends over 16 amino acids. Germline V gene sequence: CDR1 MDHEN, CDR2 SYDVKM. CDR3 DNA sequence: TGTGCCAGCAGTTTAAGGGCACCGGGACAGGACATAGGGCAGTACTTC. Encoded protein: CASSLRAPGQDIGQYF.

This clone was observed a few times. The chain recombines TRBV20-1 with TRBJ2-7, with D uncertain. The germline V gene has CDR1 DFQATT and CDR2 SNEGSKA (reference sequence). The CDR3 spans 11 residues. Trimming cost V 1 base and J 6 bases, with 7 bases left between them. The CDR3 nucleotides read TGCAGTGCTAGAGCGGTCTCCGAGCAGTACTTC. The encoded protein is CSARAVSEQYF.

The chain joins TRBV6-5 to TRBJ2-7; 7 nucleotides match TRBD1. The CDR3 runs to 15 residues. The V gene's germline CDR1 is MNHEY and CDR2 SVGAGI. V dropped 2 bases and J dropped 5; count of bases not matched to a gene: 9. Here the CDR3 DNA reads TGTGCCAGCAGTTACGGCCGTAGAGGGGGCGACGAGCAGTACTTC. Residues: CASSYGRRGGDEQYF.

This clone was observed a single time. The CDR3 sequence: CAAGQIMNTEAFF. CDR3 DNA: TGTGCCGCTGGACAAATCATGAACACTGAAGCTTTCTTT. The chain joins TRBV10-3 to TRBJ1-1, with a weak D call TRBD1 (5 bases). V was clipped by 11 bases and J by 0 bases, with 13 bases between them. The germline gives CDR1 ENHRY, CDR2 SYGVKD. The CDR3 contains 13 residues.

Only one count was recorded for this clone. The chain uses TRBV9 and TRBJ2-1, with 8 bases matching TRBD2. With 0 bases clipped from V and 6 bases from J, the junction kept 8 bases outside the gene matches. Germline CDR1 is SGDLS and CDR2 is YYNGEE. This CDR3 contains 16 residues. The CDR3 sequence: CASSVVWRGAFNEQFF. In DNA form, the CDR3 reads TGTGCCAGCAGCGTAGTCTGGCGGGGGGCATTCAATGAGCAGTTCTTC.

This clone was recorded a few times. The CDR3 loop reads CASSFLTGEAFF. In nucleotides, the CDR3 is TGTGCCAGCAGCTTTCTCACAGGGGAAGCTTTCTTT. The chain joins TRBV7-9 to TRBJ1-1; the D gene is possibly TRBD1 (6 bases). The CDR3 runs to 12 residues. Looked up from germline, CDR1 is SEHNR and CDR2 is FQNEAQ (reference sequence). Trimming pared 3 bases from V and 8 bases from J, leaving 10 bases between.

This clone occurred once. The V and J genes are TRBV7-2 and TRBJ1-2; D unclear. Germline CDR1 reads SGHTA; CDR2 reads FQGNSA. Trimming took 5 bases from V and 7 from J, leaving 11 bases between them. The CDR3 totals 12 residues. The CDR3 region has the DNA TGTGCCAGCAGCCCAGGTCGGGGTGGCTACACCTTC. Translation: CASSPGRGGYTF.

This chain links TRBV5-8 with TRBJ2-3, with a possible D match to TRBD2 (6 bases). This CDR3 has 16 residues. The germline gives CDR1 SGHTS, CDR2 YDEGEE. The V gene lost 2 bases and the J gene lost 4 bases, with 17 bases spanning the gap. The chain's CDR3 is CASSLRQPGGSDTQYF. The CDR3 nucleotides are TGTGCCAGCAGCTTAAGACAACCCGGGGGTTCAGATACGCAGTATTTT.

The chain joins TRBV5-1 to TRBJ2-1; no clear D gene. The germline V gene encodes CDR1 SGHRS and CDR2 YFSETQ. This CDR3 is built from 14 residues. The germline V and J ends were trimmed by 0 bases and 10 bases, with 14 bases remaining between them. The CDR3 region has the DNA TGCGCCAGCAGCTTGGCCCCGACACAACGGGAGCAGTTCTTC. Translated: CASSLAPTQREQFF.

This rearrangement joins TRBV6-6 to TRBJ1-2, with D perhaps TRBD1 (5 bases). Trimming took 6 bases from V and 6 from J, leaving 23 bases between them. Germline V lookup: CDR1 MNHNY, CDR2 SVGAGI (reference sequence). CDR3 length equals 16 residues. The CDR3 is CASRKRLGGGLDGYTF. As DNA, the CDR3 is TGTGCCAGCAGAAAGAGGCTTGGGGGGGGATTGGATGGCTACACCTTC.

Here the CDR3 reads CASSKTGNEQFF. The CDR3 DNA reads TGTGCCAGCAGTAAGACAGGAAATGAGCAGTTCTTC. The gene calls are TRBV27 and TRBJ2-1; maybe TRBD1 (6 bases). The CDR3 has 12 residues. The V and J ends lost 5 bases and 7 bases respectively, with 9 bases between them. The V gene's germline CDR1 is MNHEY and CDR2 SMNVEV (reference sequence).

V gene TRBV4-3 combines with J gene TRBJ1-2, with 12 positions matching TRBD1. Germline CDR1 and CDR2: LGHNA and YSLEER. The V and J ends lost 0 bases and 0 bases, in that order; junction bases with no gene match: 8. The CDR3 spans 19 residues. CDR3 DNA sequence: TGCGCCAGCAGCCAAGATCCAGGGACAGGGGGCTACTCTAACTATGGCTACACCTTC. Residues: CASSQDPGTGGYSNYGYTF.

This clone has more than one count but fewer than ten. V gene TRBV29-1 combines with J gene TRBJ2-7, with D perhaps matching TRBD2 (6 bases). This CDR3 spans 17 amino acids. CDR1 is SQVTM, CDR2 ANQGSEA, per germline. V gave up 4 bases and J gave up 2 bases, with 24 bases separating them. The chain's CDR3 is CSVALPNHGGEPYEQYV. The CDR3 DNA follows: TGCAGCGTTGCGCTGCCAAACCATGGAGGGGAACCCTACGAGCAGTACGTC.

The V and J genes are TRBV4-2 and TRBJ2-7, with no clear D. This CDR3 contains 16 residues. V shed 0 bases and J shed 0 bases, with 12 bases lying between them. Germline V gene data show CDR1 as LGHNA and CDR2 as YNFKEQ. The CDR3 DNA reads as TGTGCCAGCAGCCAAGATCCGGAGTTAATCTCCTACGAGCAGTACTTC. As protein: CASSQDPELISYEQYF.

This CDR3 reads CASSQRRGSTDTQYF. CDR3 DNA sequence: TGCGCCAGCAGCCAACGACGGGGGAGCACAGATACGCAGTATTTT. The gene calls are TRBV4-3 and TRBJ2-3; possible D gene TRBD2, 6 bases. Trimming stripped 2 bases from V and 0 bases from J, with 9 bases between. CDR3 length equals 15 residues. Germline V gene lookup returns CDR1 LGHNA and CDR2 YSLEER.

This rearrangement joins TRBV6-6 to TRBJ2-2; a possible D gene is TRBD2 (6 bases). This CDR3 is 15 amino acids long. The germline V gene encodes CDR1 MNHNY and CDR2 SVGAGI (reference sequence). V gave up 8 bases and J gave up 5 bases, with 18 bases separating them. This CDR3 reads CASRVGGPRTGELFF. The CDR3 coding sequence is TGTGCCAGCCGAGTCGGAGGGCCACGGACCGGGGAGCTGTTTTTT.

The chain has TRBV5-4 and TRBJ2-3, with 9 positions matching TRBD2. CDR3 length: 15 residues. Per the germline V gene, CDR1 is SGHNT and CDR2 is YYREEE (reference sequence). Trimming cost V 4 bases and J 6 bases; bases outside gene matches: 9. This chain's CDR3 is CASSAGGAGYDTQYF. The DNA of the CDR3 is TGTGCCAGCAGCGCGGGAGGGGCCGGTTACGATACGCAGTATTTT.